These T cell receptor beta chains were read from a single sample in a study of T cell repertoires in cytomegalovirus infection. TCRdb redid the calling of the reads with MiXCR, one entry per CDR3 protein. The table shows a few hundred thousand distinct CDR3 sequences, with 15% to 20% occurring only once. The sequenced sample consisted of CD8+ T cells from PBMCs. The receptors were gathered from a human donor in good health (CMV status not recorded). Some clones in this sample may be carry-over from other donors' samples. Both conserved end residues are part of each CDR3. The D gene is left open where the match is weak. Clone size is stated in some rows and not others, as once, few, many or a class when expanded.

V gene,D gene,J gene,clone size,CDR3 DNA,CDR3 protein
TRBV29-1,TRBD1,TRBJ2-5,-,TGCAGCGTTGAAGCCTGGAGCAGGGGGTTAGAGACCCAGTACTTC,CSVEAWSRGLETQYF
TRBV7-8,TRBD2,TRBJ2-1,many,TGTGCCAGCAGCTTAGTTAACGACCGGGGGGGGTCCTACAATGAGCAGTTCTTC,CASSLVNDRGGSYNEQFF
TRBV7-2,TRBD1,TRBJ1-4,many,TGTGCCAGCAGCTTAGGTTGGGGGACAGCTGAAAAACTGTTTTTT,CASSLGWGTAEKLFF
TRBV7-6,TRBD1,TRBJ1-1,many,TGTGCCAGCAGCTTCACAGGGGGCCAAGCTGAAGCTTTCTTT,CASSFTGGQAEAFF
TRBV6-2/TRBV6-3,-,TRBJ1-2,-,TGTGCCAGCAGAAACCTCCGACAGGCCCTTGGAGAGGCTAACTATGGCTACACCTTC,CASRNLRQALGEANYGYTF
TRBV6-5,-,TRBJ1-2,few,TGTGCCAGCAGTTACTCCCGGGGATCTCCCGATGGCTACACCTTC,CASSYSRGSPDGYTF
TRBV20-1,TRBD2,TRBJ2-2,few,TGCAGTGCTATTCCCGGACTAGCATCAACGGGGGAGCTGTTTTTT,CSAIPGLASTGELFF
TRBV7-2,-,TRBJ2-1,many,TGTGCCAGCAGCTTAGTACTAGCCCATGAGCAGTTCTTC,CASSLVLAHEQFF
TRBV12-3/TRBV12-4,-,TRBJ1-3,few,TGTGCCGGAGCCCCGCCGGGGGCTATTGGAAACACCATATATTTT,CAGAPPGAIGNTIYF
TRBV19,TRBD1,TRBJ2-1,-,TGTGCCAGTAGTGCGAAGGGACAGGAGTACAATGAGCAGTTCTTC,CASSAKGQEYNEQFF
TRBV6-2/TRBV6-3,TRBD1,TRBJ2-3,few,TGTGCCAGCGATCTCCTCGGACAGGGTGGGACAGATACGCAGTATTTT,CASDLLGQGGTDTQYF
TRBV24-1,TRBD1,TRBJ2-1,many,TGTGCCACCAGTGATTTCCTGGGACAGGGGCGCGCCGATGAGCAGTTCTTC,CATSDFLGQGRADEQFF
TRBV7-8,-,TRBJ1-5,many,TGTGCCAGCAGCGTAACGGGGGCCGGAAATCAGCCCCAGCATTTT,CASSVTGAGNQPQHF
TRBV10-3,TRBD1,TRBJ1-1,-,TGTGCCATCAGGGACAGGTCGAACACTGAAGCTTTCTTT,CAIRDRSNTEAFF
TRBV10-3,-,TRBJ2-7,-,TGTGCCATCAGCAATAGCGAAAGCTCCTACGAGCAGTACTTC,CAISNSESSYEQYF
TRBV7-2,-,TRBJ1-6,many,TGTGCCAGCAGCCTCCAACGGAGTTATAATTCACCCCTCCACTTT,CASSLQRSYNSPLHF
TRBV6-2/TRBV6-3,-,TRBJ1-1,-,TGTGCCAGCAGGCCAGTGGGGGGGGAGAACACTGAAGCTTTCTTT,CASRPVGGENTEAFF
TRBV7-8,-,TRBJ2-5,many,TGTGCCAGCAGCTTCACAGGGCGGGGTGAGGAGACCCAGTACTTC,CASSFTGRGEETQYF
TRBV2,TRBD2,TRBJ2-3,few,TGTGCCAGCAGTGCCCCTAGCGGGGGACCTAGCACAGATACGCAGTATTTT,CASSAPSGGPSTDTQYF
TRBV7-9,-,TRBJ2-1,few,TGTGCCAGCAGCTTACGGGACCTGGGGTACAATGAGCAGTTCTTC,CASSLRDLGYNEQFF
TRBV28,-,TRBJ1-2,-,TGTGCCAGCAGTCCACTCGGGGGGATTGTTGGCTACACCTTC,CASSPLGGIVGYTF
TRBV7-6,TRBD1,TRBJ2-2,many,TGTGCCAGCAGCGTACCGACAGGGTTGGAGGCCGGGGAGCTGTTTTTT,CASSVPTGLEAGELFF
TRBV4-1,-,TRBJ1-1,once,TGCGCCAGCAGCCAAGAGACAGCTTCGAACACTGAAGCTTTCTTT,CASSQETASNTEAFF
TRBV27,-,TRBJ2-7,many,TGTGCCAGCAGTTTATCGGGGGAAGGGGCCTACGAGCAGTACTTC,CASSLSGEGAYEQYF
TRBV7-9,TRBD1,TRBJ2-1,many,TGTGCCAGCACGGCTGACAGGGACCATGAGCAGTTCTTC,CASTADRDHEQFF
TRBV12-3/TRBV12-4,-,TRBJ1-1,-,TGTGCCAGCAGTTTGTCTGGCAAAGAAGCTTTCTTT,CASSLSGKEAFF
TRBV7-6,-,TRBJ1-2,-,TGTGCCAGCAGCCACCCCAACTCTGATGGCTACACCTTC,CASSHPNSDGYTF
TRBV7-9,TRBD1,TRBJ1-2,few,TGTGCCAGCAGCGGAACGAGACAGGGTACGAACGACTATGGCTACACCTTC,CASSGTRQGTNDYGYTF
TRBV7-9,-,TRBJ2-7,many,TGTGCCAGCAGCTTAGATTCCCGATACGAGCAGTACTTC,CASSLDSRYEQYF
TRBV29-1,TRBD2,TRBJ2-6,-,TGCAGCGTTGAGCGGTCGGGGGGGGACAACGTCCTGACTTTC,CSVERSGGDNVLTF
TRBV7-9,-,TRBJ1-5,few,TGTGCCAGCAGCTTTCTCTGGGACAAAGATAGCAATCAGCCCCAGCATTTT,CASSFLWDKDSNQPQHF
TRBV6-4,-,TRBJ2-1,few,TGTGCCAGCACCCCCCACCTGGGGAGCGATGAGCAGTTCTTC,CASTPHLGSDEQFF
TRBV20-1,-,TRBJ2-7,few,TGCAGTGCTTCGGAGGCAGGGCCCTACGAGCAGTACTTC,CSASEAGPYEQYF
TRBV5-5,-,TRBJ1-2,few,TGTGCCAGCAGCTTGGGAGGGGGTCGGATGTTTTTGGATGGCTACACCTTC,CASSLGGGRMFLDGYTF
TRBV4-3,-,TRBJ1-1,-,TGCGCCAGCAGCCAAGATTTATCGATAGACCCATCGTACACTGAAGCTTTCTTT,CASSQDLSIDPSYTEAFF
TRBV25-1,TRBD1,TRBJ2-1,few,TGTGCCAGCAGTGAAAAGGGGGCCTATGAGCAGTTCTTC,CASSEKGAYEQFF
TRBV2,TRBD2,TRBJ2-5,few,TGTGCCAGCAGTCAAGTCGGGACTAGCGACCAAGAGACCCAGTACTTC,CASSQVGTSDQETQYF
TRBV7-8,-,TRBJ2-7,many,TGTGCCAGCAGCCCTATCGTTGGCCTGGACAGCTCCTACGAGCAGTACTTC,CASSPIVGLDSSYEQYF
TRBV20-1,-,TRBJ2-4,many,TGCAGTGCTCCTAGGGACCTACCCAGCAGCATTCAGTACTTC,CSAPRDLPSSIQYF
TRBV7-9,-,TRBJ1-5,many,TGTGCCAGCAGCTTGTCTGGCAAGCCCCAGCATTTT,CASSLSGKPQHF
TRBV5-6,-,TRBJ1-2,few,TGTGCCAGCAGCTTGGAGATAGTGTCGCACTATGGCTACACCTTC,CASSLEIVSHYGYTF
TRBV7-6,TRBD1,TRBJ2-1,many,TGTGCCAGCAGCCCGCCAGGGGGAACTGAGCAGTTCTTC,CASSPPGGTEQFF
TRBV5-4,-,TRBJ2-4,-,TGTGCCAGCAGCTCCGAGACGGGAAAAAACATTCAGTACTTC,CASSSETGKNIQYF
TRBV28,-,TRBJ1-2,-,TGTGCCAGCAGTGCCTCATCTCTCCCTTTTAACTATGGCTACACCTTC,CASSASSLPFNYGYTF
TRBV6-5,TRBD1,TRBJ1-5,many,TGTGCCAGCGGACAGGGCGGTAATCAGCCCCAGCATTTT,CASGQGGNQPQHF